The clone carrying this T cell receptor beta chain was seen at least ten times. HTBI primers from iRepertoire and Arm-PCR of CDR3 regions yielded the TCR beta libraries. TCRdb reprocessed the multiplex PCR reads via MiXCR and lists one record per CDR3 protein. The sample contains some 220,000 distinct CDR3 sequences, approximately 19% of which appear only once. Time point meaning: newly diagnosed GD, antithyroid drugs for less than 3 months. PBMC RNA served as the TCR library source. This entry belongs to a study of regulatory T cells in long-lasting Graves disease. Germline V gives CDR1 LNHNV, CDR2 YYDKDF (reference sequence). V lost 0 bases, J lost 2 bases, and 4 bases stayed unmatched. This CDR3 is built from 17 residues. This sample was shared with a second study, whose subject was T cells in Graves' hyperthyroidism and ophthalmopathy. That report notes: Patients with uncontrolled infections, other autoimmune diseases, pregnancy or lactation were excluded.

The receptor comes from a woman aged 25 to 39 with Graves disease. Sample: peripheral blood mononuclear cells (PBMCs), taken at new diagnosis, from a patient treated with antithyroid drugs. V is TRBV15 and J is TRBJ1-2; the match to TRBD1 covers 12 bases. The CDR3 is CATSRDVGQGANYGYTF. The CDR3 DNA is TGTGCCACCAGCAGAGATGTGGGACAGGGGGCGAACTATGGCTACACCTTC.